This T cell receptor (beta chain) appears in the sequencing data of a study of T cells after yellow fever vaccination. General observations from the study: The booster response re-showed most primary clones: over 95% CD4, approximately 86% CD8.

This clonotype was seen a handful of times. What it recognizes is unknown. V lost 7 bases to trimming and J lost 1 base; unmatched junction nucleotides: 9. This CDR3 spans 16 amino acids. TCRdb used MiXCR to reprocess the 5' RACE reads, holding one entry per CDR3 protein. This table has about 300,000 distinct CDR3 sequences, around 7.3% appearing once. This sequence was found in a man aged 18 to 29 who received the YFV17D yellow fever vaccine. Sequencing was performed on PBMCs, taken about 49 days after the first yellow fever vaccination. The V gene is TRBV12-3 or TRBV12-4, the J gene TRBJ2-5, with TRBD1 matching 10 bases. The CDR3: CASKDYRDRGQETQYF. For the CDR3, the DNA is TGTGCCAGCAAGGATTACCGGGACAGGGGCCAAGAGACCCAGTACTTC.